The 28 T cell receptor beta chains reported below all come from one sample, sequenced in a study of T cells in tumors and immune-related adverse events. The assay was immunoSEQ multiplex PCR, and TCRdb's table has in-frame clones only and misses some. The table has around 8,300 clones, about 95% seen once. The sequences come from lymph node tissue, collected from a patient treated with anti-PD-1 therapy. The source of these receptors is a female donor with metastatic renal cell carcinoma.

This rearrangement joins TRBV25-1 to TRBJ1-2, with D possibly matching TRBD1 (5 bases). The CDR3 has 14 residues. CDR1 and CDR2 (germline): MGHDK, SYGVNS. Trimming stripped 1 base from V and 8 bases from J, with 14 bases between. The CDR3, as DNA: TGTGCCAGCAGTGAATCTGGGGTAGGGGAGGGCTACACCTTC. Translated: CASSESGVGEGYTF.

This rearrangement joins TRBV19 to TRBJ2-7; D is unclear. Trimming shortened V by 3 bases and J by 3 bases, and 15 bases separated the two germline ends. The CDR3 spans 15 residues. Germline V gene sequence: CDR1 LNHDA, CDR2 SQIVND (reference sequence). This CDR3 reads CASSIEQRGIYEQYF. Here the CDR3 DNA reads TGTGCCAGTAGTATTGAACAGAGAGGCATCTACGAGCAGTACTTC.

The gene calls are TRBV2 and TRBJ2-7; 8 bases agree with TRBD2. The germline gives CDR1 SNHLY, CDR2 FYNNEI. The CDR3 is 15 amino acids. J lost 1 base, V lost 7 bases, and 9 bases had no gene match. This chain's CDR3 is CASTGGSGSSYEQYF. In DNA, the CDR3 is TGTGCCAGCACCGGGGGAAGCGGGAGTTCCTACGAGCAGTACTTC.

This rearrangement joins TRBV6-5 to TRBJ2-7; D not certain. The CDR3 covers 13 residues. V lost 5 bases and J lost 9, with 17 bases in between. CDR1 is MNHEY, CDR2 SVGAGI, per germline. The chain's CDR3 is CASSIDGTALQYF. In DNA, the CDR3 is TGTGCCAGCAGTATAGACGGTACCGCGCTGCAGTACTTC.

This chain connects TRBV7-9 to TRBJ1-1; TRBD1 aligns across 10 bases. The CDR3 sequence is 17 residues long. Germline V gene lookup returns CDR1 SEHNR and CDR2 FQNEAQ (reference sequence). V shed 5 bases, J shed 1 base, and the junction held 10 bases outside the gene matches. CDR3 loop: CASSVEPGQGTNTEAFF. The CDR3 nucleotides read TGTGCCAGCAGCGTCGAACCGGGACAGGGGACGAACACTGAAGCTTTCTTT.

The chain couples TRBV7-2 to TRBJ1-1, with 7 bases aligning to TRBD1. Looked up from germline, CDR1 is SGHTA and CDR2 is FQGNSA. The CDR3 consists of 15 residues. V was clipped by 4 bases and J by 3 bases; unmatched bases: 8. In nucleotides, the CDR3 is TGTGCCAGCAGCTCCCAGACAGGGTTGTACACTGAAGCTTTCTTT. Its protein is CASSSQTGLYTEAFF.

V usage is TRBV6-5 and J usage is TRBJ1-4, with no clear D. CDR1 and CDR2 (germline): MNHEY, SVGAGI. CDR3 length: 15 residues. Trimming left V 0 bases short and J 4 bases short, with 9 bases between. The CDR3 DNA sequence: TGTGCCAGCAGTTACTCGTACAGCTTTAATGAAAAACTGTTTTTT. This translates into CASSYSYSFNEKLFF.

This sequence joins TRBV10-3 and TRBJ1-3; the D is unclear. The germline V and J ends were trimmed by 8 bases and 0 bases, with 11 bases remaining between them. The CDR3 contains 14 residues. CDR1 ENHRY and CDR2 SYGVKD come from the germline V gene. The CDR3 nucleotides read TGTGCCATCCGGCCAGCTACCTCTGGAAACACCATATATTTT. As protein: CAIRPATSGNTIYF.

This chain uses TRBV5-1 with TRBJ2-5, with D perhaps matching TRBD2 (6 bases). V shed 7 bases and J shed 5 bases, with 15 bases lying between them. The CDR3 length is 13 residues. Germline V lookup: CDR1 SGHRS, CDR2 YFSETQ. Here the CDR3 reads CASERAGGETQYF. The DNA of the CDR3 is TGCGCCAGCGAGCGGGCTGGCGGGGAGACCCAGTACTTC.

The V and J genes are TRBV5-6 and TRBJ2-1, with 7 bases that match TRBD1. Germline V gives CDR1 SGHDT, CDR2 YYEEEE. Losses at the gene ends were 4 bases for V and 6 bases for J; bases not matched to a gene: 7. This CDR3 is built from 14 residues. The CDR3 region is CASSLDRATNEQFF. CDR3 coding DNA: TGTGCCAGCAGCCTCGACAGGGCTACCAATGAGCAGTTCTTC.

This chain joins TRBV7-9 and TRBJ2-1, with 7 bases fitting TRBD2. The CDR3 runs 16 residues. Losses at the gene ends were 1 base for V and 2 bases for J; bases not matched to a gene: 5. The germline V gene encodes CDR1 SEHNR and CDR2 FQNEAQ (reference sequence). The CDR3 region is CASSLVGRGTYNEQFF. The CDR3 DNA sequence: TGTGCCAGCAGCTTAGTGGGGCGGGGGACCTACAATGAGCAGTTCTTC. The full variable domain, its missing parts supplied by reference TRBV7-9 and TRBJ2-1, is DTGVSQNPRHKITKRGQNVTFRCDPISEHNRLYWYRQTLGQGPEFLTYFQNEAQLEKSRLLSDRFSAERPKGSFSTLEIQRTEQGDSAMYLCASSLVGRGTYNEQFFGPGTRLTVL.

The V call is TRBV6-5, the J call TRBJ2-3, with unresolved D. Germline assignment: CDR1 MNHEY and CDR2 SVGAGI. V lost 0 bases and J 6 bases, leaving 7 bases between the germline ends. The CDR3 is made up of 13 amino acids. This chain's CDR3 is CASSYSGPDTQYF. The DNA of the CDR3 is TGTGCCAGCAGTTACTCAGGCCCTGATACGCAGTATTTT.

The chain joins TRBV5-1 to TRBJ2-6; D is ambiguous. Deletions cut 2 bases from V and 0 bases from J, with 9 bases between. Per the germline V gene, CDR1 is SGHRS and CDR2 is YFSETQ. The CDR3 runs 16 residues. CDR3 amino acids: CASSLTVSSGANVLTF. Here the CDR3 DNA reads TGCGCCAGCAGCTTAACTGTTAGCTCTGGGGCCAACGTCCTGACTTTC.

The chain combines TRBV11-3 with TRBJ2-7, with no clear D. V lost 3 bases and J lost 6, with 6 bases in between. Germline loops: CDR1 SGHNT, CDR2 YENEEA. This CDR3 is 11 amino acids long. CDR3 in DNA: TGTGCCAGCAGCTTTGTAGGCGAGCAGTACTTC. It yields the protein CASSFVGEQYF.

The V gene is TRBV9, the J gene TRBJ2-7; maybe TRBD1 (6 bases). CDR1 SGDLS and CDR2 YYNGEE come from the germline V gene. CDR3 length equals 19 residues. The V gene lost 3 bases and the J gene lost 0 bases, with 25 bases spanning the gap. In DNA form, the CDR3 reads TGTGCCAGCAGCGATCCCAGGGGTCCTACTCCGCTCAGCTCCTACGAGCAGTACTTC. Protein sequence: CASSDPRGPTPLSSYEQYF.

In this sample, this clone turned up a few times. The chain combines TRBV6-5 with TRBJ1-1; no definite D call. Germline assignment: CDR1 MNHEY and CDR2 SVGAGI. V lost 4 bases to trimming and J lost 1 base, with 13 bases between them. The CDR3 is 15 amino acids. CDR3 sequence reads: CASSSAIRGNTEAFF. CDR3 bases: TGTGCCAGCAGTTCGGCTATCCGGGGGAACACTGAAGCTTTCTTT.

This chain uses TRBV19 with TRBJ2-7; D unclear. V lost 5 bases, J lost 4 bases, and 12 bases lay in between. From germline, CDR1 is LNHDA and CDR2 SQIVND (reference sequence). This CDR3 has 13 amino acids. The CDR3 coding sequence is TGTGCCAGTAGTCCATGGTCGGGTTACGAGCAGTACTTC. It is translated as CASSPWSGYEQYF.

This rearrangement joins TRBV25-1 to TRBJ2-1; 14 bases fit TRBD2. This CDR3 region has 17 residues. After removal of 4 bases from V and 7 bases from J, the junction contained 9 bases not matched to a gene. Germline CDR1 and CDR2: MGHDK and SYGVNS. CDR3 residues: CASSGGTSGSIWNEQFF. The CDR3 nucleotides read TGTGCCAGCAGTGGGGGGACTAGCGGGAGTATCTGGAATGAGCAGTTCTTC.

V gene TRBV21-1 combines with J gene TRBJ1-1; the DNA was not used to check the table's D call, TRBD1. TRBV21-1 is tagged as a pseudogene. This CDR3 comprises 15 residues. The chain's CDR3 is CASSSRDREGTEAFF. CDR3 nucleotide sequence: TGTGCCAGCAGCAGTCGGGACAGGGAGGGGACTGAAGCTTTCTTT.

This chain links TRBV4-2 with TRBJ1-4; D gene ambiguous. V was cut by 0 bases and J by 5 bases, with 10 bases left in between. The length of the CDR3 is 15 residues. Germline V CDR1 and CDR2: LGHNA, YNFKEQ. The CDR3 is CASSQDRTVNEKLFF. In DNA, the CDR3 is TGTGCCAGCAGCCAAGATAGGACGGTAAATGAAAAACTGTTTTTT.

This chain uses TRBV5-6 with TRBJ2-7; no clear D gene. CDR1 SGHDT and CDR2 YYEEEE come from the germline V gene. The V and J ends lost 1 base and 3 bases respectively, with 20 bases between them. This CDR3 is 17 amino acids long. The CDR3 spells CASSLIGPPRTVYEQYF. CDR3 nucleotide sequence: TGTGCCAGCAGCTTGATAGGGCCTCCGCGGACGGTCTACGAGCAGTACTTC. Based on the CDR3 plus reference TRBV5-6 and TRBJ2-7, the full variable domain is DAGVTQSPTHLIKTRGQQVTLRCSPKSGHDTVSWYQQALGQGPQFIFQYYEEEERQRGNFPDRFSGHQFPNYSSELNVNALLLGDSALYLCASSLIGPPRTVYEQYFGPGTRLTVT.

The rearrangement joins TRBV4-1 to TRBJ1-4; 8 positions agree with TRBD1. The CDR3 runs to 14 residues. V dropped 4 bases and J dropped 8; count of bases not matched to a gene: 6. CDR1 is MGHRA, CDR2 YSYEKL, per germline. The DNA for the CDR3 is TGCGCCAGCAGCCCTCCGACAGGGGTCGAAAAACTGTTTTTT. This translates into CASSPPTGVEKLFF.

This chain uses TRBV6-4 with TRBJ2-2, with D possibly being TRBD1 or TRBD2 (5 bases each). The V and J ends lost 5 bases and 4 bases respectively, with 11 bases between them. The CDR3 length is 14 residues. Germline V gene data show CDR1 as MRHNA and CDR2 as SNTAGT. The CDR3 DNA follows: TGTGCCAGCAGTCCGGGAAGGGGCACCGGGGAGCTGTTTTTT. It translates to CASSPGRGTGELFF.

The V call is TRBV11-3, the J call TRBJ2-1, with 14 bases matching TRBD2. Germline assignment: CDR1 SGHNT and CDR2 YENEEA. The junction had 16 bases not matched to a gene; V was cut back by 5 bases and J by 7 bases. The CDR3 consists of 19 residues. CDR3 in amino acids: CASSPARTSGRLRSNEQFF. The CDR3 region has the DNA TGTGCCAGCAGCCCTGCAAGGACTAGCGGGAGGCTTCGTTCTAATGAGCAGTTCTTC.

The chain employs TRBV19 and TRBJ2-7; weak D call: TRBD1 (5 bases). Trimming cost V 5 bases and J 3 bases, with 14 bases left between them. Germline CDR1 is LNHDA and CDR2 is SQIVND (reference sequence). The CDR3 loop spans 14 amino acids. The CDR3 DNA reads TGTGCCAGTAGTCCCCAGGGTGCAGTCTACGAGCAGTACTTC. It codes for CASSPQGAVYEQYF.

The rearrangement joins TRBV27 to TRBJ2-7; D remains ambiguous. This CDR3 contains 13 residues. The V and J ends lost 0 bases and 3 bases respectively, with 6 bases between them. The germline gives CDR1 MNHEY, CDR2 SMNVEV (reference sequence). The CDR3 nucleotides read TGTGCCAGCAGTTTATCGCCAGTCTACGAGCAGTACTTC. Protein sequence: CASSLSPVYEQYF.

This chain uses TRBV6-1 with TRBJ2-1; TRBD2 agrees at 9 bases. Looked up from germline, CDR1 is MNHNS and CDR2 is SASEGT. This CDR3 has 13 amino acids. With V trimmed by 9 bases and J by 9 bases, 9 bases remained unmatched. The CDR3 nucleotides are TGTGCCAGTACCGGGACTAGCTTGGGTGAGCAGTTCTTC. Encoded protein: CASTGTSLGEQFF.

The chain is built from TRBV29-1 and TRBJ1-1, with a tentative D call TRBD1 (6 bases). Germline assignment: CDR1 SQVTM and CDR2 ANQGSEA. V was cut by 2 bases and J by 4 bases, with 11 bases left in between. This CDR3 region has 13 residues. CDR3 sequence: CSVEQGMSTEAFF. The CDR3 DNA is TGCAGCGTTGAACAGGGGATGAGCACTGAAGCTTTCTTT.